This T cell receptor beta chain was observed in a study of CD8+ T cells in alopecia areata. Germline lookup yields CDR1 PRHDT and CDR2 FYEKMQ (reference sequence). Between the trimmed V and J ends, which lost 4 bases and 0 bases, there was a span of 9 bases. The CDR3 runs 14 residues. Study-level results: Researchers report lesional scalp, most notably alopecia totalis/universalis, outstripped normal scalp in clonality.

The authors extracted RNA and reverse transcribed it into cDNA as the sequencing template. The protocol was immunoSEQ multiplex PCR, while the TCRdb copy is restricted to in-frame clones and leaves out a portion. The profile shows roughly 150,000 clones, around 55% of them singletons. This clone was found once. The antigen is undetermined. The clonotype comes from a human donor in good health. The genes are TRBV13 and TRBJ1-2; D unclear. The sample was CD4+ T cells sorted from blood. The CDR3 protein is CASSSYGPNYGYTF. DNA of the CDR3: TGTGCCAGCAGCTCATACGGGCCTAACTATGGCTACACCTTC. Full variable domain (remainder filled in from reference TRBV13 and TRBJ1-2): AAGVIQSPRHLIKEKRETATLKCYPIPRHDTVYWYQQGPGQDPQFLISFYEKMQSDKGSIPDRFSAQQFSDYHSELNMSSLELGDSALYFCASSSYGPNYGYTFGSGTRLTVV.